These 6 T cell receptor beta chains were all obtained from the same sample, sequenced in a study of T cell responses to AZD1222 COVID-19 vaccine. Produced via immunoSEQ multiplex PCR; TCRdb's table is partial and in-frame only. This table holds under 170,000 clones, 94% found once. The sample here was peripheral blood, taken on day 0 of AZD1222 vaccination. The origin of the receptors is an adult in good health.

This clone was detected only once. The rearrangement uses TRBV28 and TRBJ1-1; TRBD1 is a possible D gene (5 bases). The CDR3 runs to 12 residues. The V end lost 11 bases, the J end lost 6 bases, and 16 bases lay between the germline ends. CDR1 and CDR2 (germline): MDHEN, SYDVKM. In DNA form, the CDR3 reads TGTGCCGCGCGGGGCACCCGGGCTGAAGCTTTCTTT. Protein: CAARGTRAEAFF.

This chain uses TRBV6-5 with TRBJ1-4, with TRBD1 matching 7 bases. CDR1 is MNHEY, CDR2 SVGAGI, per germline. Trimming cost V 6 bases and J 2 bases; bases outside gene matches: 6. This CDR3 region has 15 residues. CDR3 protein: CASSLGGQTNEKLFF. Written as DNA, the CDR3 is TGTGCCAGCAGCCTGGGGGGACAGACTAATGAAAAACTGTTTTTT.

The chain carries TRBV19 and TRBJ1-2; D gene uncertain. V was cut by 6 bases and J by 3 bases, with 5 bases left in between. Germline-derived CDR1 and CDR2 are LNHDA and SQIVND (reference sequence). The CDR3 runs to 11 residues. CDR3 sequence: CASRTYYGYTF. The CDR3, as DNA: TGTGCCAGTAGAACCTACTATGGCTACACCTTC. Filled out from reference TRBV19 and TRBJ1-2, the complete variable domain reads DGGITQSPKYLFRKEGQNVTLSCEQNLNHDAMYWYRQDPGQGLRLIYYSQIVNDFQKGDIAEGYSVSREKKESFPLTVTSAQKNPTAFYLCASRTYYGYTFGSGTRLTVV.

V usage is TRBV11-2 and J usage is TRBJ1-4; no clear D gene. Trimming took off 3 bases at V and 6 bases at J, with 8 bases between the two ends. CDR1 is SGHAT and CDR2 is FQNNGV in the germline V gene. There are 13 residues in the CDR3. The CDR3 spells CASSLVRDEKLFF. The DNA of the CDR3 is TGTGCCAGCAGCTTGGTCCGTGATGAAAAACTGTTTTTT.

Points on this clone: Other DNA sequences in this sample translate to the same CDR3. The chain carries TRBV19 and TRBJ1-5; TRBD1 aligns across 8 bases. The junction had 8 bases not matched to a gene; V was cut back by 3 bases and J by 7 bases. Germline V gene data show CDR1 as LNHDA and CDR2 as SQIVND (reference sequence). The CDR3 has 15 residues. CDR3 DNA sequence: TGTGCCAGTAGTATCGGACAGGGTGGGAACCAGCCCCAGCATTTT. This gives the protein CASSIGQGGNQPQHF. Using reference TRBV19 and TRBJ1-5 for the parts outside the CDR3, the full variable domain is DGGITQSPKYLFRKEGQNVTLSCEQNLNHDAMYWYRQDPGQGLRLIYYSQIVNDFQKGDIAEGYSVSREKKESFPLTVTSAQKNPTAFYLCASSIGQGGNQPQHFGDGTRLSIL.

The genes are TRBV24-1 and TRBJ2-1, with TRBD2 matching over 13 bases. Germline CDR1 KGHDR, CDR2 SFDVKD. This CDR3 is built from 16 residues. V lost 2 bases, J lost 8 bases, and 5 bases stayed unmatched. CDR3 sequence: CATSDSLAGGPYEQFF. In DNA form, the CDR3 reads TGTGCCACCAGTGATTCACTAGCGGGGGGGCCTTATGAGCAGTTCTTC.